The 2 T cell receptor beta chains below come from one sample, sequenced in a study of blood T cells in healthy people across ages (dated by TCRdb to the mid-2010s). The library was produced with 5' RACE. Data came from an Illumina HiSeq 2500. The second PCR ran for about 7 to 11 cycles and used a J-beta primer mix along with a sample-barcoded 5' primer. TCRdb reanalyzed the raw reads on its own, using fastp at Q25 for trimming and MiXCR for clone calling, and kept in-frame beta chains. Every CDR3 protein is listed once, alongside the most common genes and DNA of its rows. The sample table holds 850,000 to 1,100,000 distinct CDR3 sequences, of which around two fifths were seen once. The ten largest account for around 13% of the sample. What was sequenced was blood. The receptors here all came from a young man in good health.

DNA of the CDR3: TGTGCCAGCAGTCACCCCGGGACTAAGAGCTCCTACAATGAGCAGTTCTTC. The encoded protein is CASSHPGTKSSYNEQFF. This chain joins TRBV12-3 or TRBV12-4 and TRBJ2-1, with 7 bases that match TRBD2. Trimming cost V 5 bases and J 0 bases; bases outside gene matches: 10. The CDR3 is made up of 17 amino acids.

CDR3 residues: CASNRLAGEETQYF. DNA for the CDR3: TGCGCCAGTAACCGACTAGCGGGGGAAGAGACCCAGTACTTC. This chain joins TRBV5-1 and TRBJ2-5, with TRBD2 matching 12 bases. The trim removed 8 bases at V and 3 bases at J, leaving 5 bases unmatched. The CDR3 is 14 residues long. CDR1 SGHRS and CDR2 YFSETQ come from the germline V gene.